This TCR beta chain derives from a study of blood T cell repertoires in COVID-19. On the study more broadly: Samples of COVID-19 (acute and convalescent) were obtained from the United States, Italy and Spain. T cells, B-cell-depleted T cells, or PBMCs provided the cDNA or gDNA that served as material.

In the original processing: Estimated nucleated cell counts came from reference gene primer amplification. Some clones are missing from TCRdb's copy, which holds only in-frame ones; the method was immunoSEQ multiplex PCR. V, J and clone size reflect that table, while D and trimming were determined from the DNA. The sample consists of some 670,000 clones, approximately 90% of them appearing once. The CDR3 is 18 residues long. The V and J ends lost 0 bases and 1 base respectively, with 16 bases between them. Germline CDR1 and CDR2: LNHNV and YYDKDF (reference sequence). The sample comprised peripheral blood. The TCR sequence derives from a woman younger than 30 with acute or convalescent COVID-19. The V gene is TRBV15, the J gene TRBJ1-5; tentatively, D is TRBD1 (5 bases). The CDR3 loop is CATSRDPGTRGSNQPQHF. The CDR3 DNA reads TGTGCCACCAGCAGAGATCCGGGGACGCGGGGCAGCAATCAGCCCCAGCATTTT.